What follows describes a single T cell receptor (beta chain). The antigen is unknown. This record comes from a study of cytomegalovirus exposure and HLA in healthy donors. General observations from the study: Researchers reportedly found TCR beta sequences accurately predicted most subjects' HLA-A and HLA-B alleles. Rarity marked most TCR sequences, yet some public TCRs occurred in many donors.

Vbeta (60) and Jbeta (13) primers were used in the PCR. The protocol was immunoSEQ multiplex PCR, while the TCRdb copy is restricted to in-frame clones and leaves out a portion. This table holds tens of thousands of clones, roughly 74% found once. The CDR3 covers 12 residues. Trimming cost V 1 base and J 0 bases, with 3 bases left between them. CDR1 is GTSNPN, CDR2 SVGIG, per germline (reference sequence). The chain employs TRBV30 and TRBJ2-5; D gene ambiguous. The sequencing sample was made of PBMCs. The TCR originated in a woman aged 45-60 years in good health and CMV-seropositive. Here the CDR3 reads CAWSDYQETQYF. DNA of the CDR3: TGTGCCTGGAGTGACTACCAAGAGACCCAGTACTTC.